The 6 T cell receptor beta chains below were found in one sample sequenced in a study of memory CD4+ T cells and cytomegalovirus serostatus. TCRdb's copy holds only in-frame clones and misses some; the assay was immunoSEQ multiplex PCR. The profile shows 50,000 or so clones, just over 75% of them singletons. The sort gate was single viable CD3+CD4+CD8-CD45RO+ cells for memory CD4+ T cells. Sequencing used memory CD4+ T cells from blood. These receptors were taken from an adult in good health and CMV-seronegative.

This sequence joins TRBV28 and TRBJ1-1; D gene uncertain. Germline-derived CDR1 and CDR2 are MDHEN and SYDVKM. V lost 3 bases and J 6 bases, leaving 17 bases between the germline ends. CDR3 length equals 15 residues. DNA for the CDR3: TGTGCCAGCAGTTTTTGGCGGTGGCTAGGCGCTGAAGCTTTCTTT. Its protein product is CASSFWRWLGAEAFF. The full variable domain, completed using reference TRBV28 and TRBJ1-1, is DVKVTQSSRYLVKRTGEKVFLECVQDMDHENMFWYRQDPGLGLRLIYFSYDVKMKEKGDIPEGYSVSREKKERFSLILESASTNQTSMYLCASSFWRWLGAEAFFGQGTRLTVV.

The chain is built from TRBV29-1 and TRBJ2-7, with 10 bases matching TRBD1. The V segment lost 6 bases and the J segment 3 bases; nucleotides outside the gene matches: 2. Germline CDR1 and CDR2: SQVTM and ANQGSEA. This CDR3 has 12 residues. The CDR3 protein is CSVGTGVYEQYF. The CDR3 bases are TGCAGCGTCGGGACAGGGGTCTACGAGCAGTACTTC.

For the CDR3, the DNA is TGTGCTAGTGGTTTGTGGCAGGTTGGGATGACCTCTGGAAACACCATATATTTT. This encodes CASGLWQVGMTSGNTIYF. The chain links TRBV12-5 to TRBJ1-3; D not resolved. Germline V gives CDR1 LGHNT, CDR2 FRNRAP. The CDR3 spans 18 residues. V was pared by 2 bases and J by 0 bases, with 17 bases between.

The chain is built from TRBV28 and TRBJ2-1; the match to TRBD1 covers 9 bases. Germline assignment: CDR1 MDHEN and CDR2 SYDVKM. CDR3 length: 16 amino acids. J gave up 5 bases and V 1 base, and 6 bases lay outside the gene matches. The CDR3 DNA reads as TGTGCCAGCAGTTTATCTGGGGACAGGGTCCACAATGAGCAGTTCTTC. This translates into CASSLSGDRVHNEQFF.

CDR3: CATARQVDSAYEQYF. CDR3 DNA sequence: TGTGCCACCGCCCGACAGGTGGATTCAGCCTACGAGCAGTACTTC. The J gene is TRBJ2-7, the V gene TRBV7-2, with D possibly TRBD1 on 6 matching bases. Germline V gene sequence: CDR1 SGHTA, CDR2 FQGNSA. Trimming took off 10 bases at V and 2 bases at J, with 21 bases between the two ends. There are 15 residues in the CDR3.

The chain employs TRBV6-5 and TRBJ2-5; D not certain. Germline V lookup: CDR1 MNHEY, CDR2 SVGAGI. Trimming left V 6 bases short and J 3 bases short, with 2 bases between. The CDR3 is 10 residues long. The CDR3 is CASREETQYF. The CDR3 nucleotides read TGTGCCAGCAGGGAAGAGACCCAGTACTTC.